This paragraph reports one TCR beta chain. Antigen unknown. This CDR3 spans 13 amino acids. The V segment lost 1 base and the J segment 5 bases; nucleotides outside the gene matches: 1. Per the germline V gene, CDR1 is SGHNT and CDR2 is YENEEA. Sequencing used one aliquot of about 530,000 cells per fraction. This specimen comes from a study of coeliac disease. On the study more broadly: Without high-resolution HLA typing, biased TRBV7-2 usage was queried.

Assay: immunoSEQ multiplex PCR; the TCRdb copy retains only in-frame clones and omits some. Of fewer than 5,000 clones in the sample, roughly 67% were seen once. The study, taken as a whole, reports: Lamina propria and intraepithelial cell fractions may contain each other's cells.

The chain combines TRBV11-3 with TRBJ2-7, with 8 positions matching TRBD1. The sequenced sample consisted of lymphocytes from the gut lamina propria. The source is a woman in her 30s without celiac disease. The CDR3 here is CASSLAGGDEQYF. Written as DNA, the CDR3 is TGTGCCAGCAGCTTAGCAGGGGGCGACGAGCAGTACTTC.